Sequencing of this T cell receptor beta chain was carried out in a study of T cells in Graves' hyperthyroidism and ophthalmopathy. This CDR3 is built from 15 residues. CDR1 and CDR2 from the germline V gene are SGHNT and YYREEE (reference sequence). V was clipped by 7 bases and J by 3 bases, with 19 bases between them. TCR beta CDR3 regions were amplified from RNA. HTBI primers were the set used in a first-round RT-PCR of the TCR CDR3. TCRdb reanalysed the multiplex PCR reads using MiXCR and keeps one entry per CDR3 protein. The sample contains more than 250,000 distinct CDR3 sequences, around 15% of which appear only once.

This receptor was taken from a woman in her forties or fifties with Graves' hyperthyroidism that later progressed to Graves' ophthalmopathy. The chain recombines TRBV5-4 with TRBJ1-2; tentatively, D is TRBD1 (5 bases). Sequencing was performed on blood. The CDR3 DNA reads TGTGCCAGCGTCTCCCTCGGGCAGGGAGACTATGGCTACACCTTC. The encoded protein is CASVSLGQGDYGYTF. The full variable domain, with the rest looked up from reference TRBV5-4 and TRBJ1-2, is ETGVTQSPTHLIKTRGQQVTLRCSSQSGHNTVSWYQQALGQGPQFIFQYYREEENGRGNFPPRFSGLQFPNYSSELNVNALELDDSALYLCASVSLGQGDYGYTFGSGTRLTVV.